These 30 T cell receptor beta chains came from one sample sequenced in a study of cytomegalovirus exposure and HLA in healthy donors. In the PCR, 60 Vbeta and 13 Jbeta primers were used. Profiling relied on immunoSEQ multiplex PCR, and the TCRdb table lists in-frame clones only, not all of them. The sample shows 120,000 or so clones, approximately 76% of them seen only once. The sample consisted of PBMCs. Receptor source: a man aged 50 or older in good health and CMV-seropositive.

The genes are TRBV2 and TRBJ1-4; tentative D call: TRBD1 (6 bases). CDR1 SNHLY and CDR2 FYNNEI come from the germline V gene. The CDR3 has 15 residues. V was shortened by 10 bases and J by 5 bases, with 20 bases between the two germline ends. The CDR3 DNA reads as TGTGCCACCTGCCGACAGGCCCTTAACAATGAAAAACTGTTTTTT. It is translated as CATCRQALNNEKLFF.

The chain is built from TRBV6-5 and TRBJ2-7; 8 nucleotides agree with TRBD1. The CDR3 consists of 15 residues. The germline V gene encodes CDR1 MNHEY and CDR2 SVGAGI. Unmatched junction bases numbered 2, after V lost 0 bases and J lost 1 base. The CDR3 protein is CASSYSGTGSYEQYF. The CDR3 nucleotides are TGTGCCAGCAGTTACTCAGGGACAGGATCCTACGAGCAGTACTTC.

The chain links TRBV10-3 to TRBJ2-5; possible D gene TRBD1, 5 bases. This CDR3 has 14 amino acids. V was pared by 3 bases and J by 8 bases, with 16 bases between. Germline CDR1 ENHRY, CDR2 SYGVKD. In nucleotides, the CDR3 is TGTGCCATCAGTGAAACCGACAGTGTCCCAACCCAGTACTTC. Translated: CAISETDSVPTQYF.

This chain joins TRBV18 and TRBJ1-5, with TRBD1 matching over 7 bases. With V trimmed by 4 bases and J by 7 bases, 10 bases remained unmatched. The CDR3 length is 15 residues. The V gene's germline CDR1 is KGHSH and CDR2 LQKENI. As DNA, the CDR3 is TGTGCCAGCTCACTACAAACAGGGGTCTCACAGCCCCAGCATTTT. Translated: CASSLQTGVSQPQHF.

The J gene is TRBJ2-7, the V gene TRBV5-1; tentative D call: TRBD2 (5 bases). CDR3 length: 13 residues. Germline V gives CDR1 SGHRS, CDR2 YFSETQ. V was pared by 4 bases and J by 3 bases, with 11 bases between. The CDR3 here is CASSPGLLYEQYF. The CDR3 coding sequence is TGCGCCAGCAGCCCTGGACTCCTCTACGAGCAGTACTTC.

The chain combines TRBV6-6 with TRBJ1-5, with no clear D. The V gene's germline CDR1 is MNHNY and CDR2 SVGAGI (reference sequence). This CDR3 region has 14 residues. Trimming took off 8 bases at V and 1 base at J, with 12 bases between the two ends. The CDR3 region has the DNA TGTGCCAGCCTCTCTGGCGGGAGCAATCAGCCCCAGCATTTT. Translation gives CASLSGGSNQPQHF.

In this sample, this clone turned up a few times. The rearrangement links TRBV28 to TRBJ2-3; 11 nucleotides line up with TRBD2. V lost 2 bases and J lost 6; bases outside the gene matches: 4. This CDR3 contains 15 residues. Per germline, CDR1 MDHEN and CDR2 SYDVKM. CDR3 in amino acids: CASSLGTSGPDTQYF. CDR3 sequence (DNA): TGTGCCAGCAGTTTAGGGACTAGCGGTCCGGATACGCAGTATTTT.

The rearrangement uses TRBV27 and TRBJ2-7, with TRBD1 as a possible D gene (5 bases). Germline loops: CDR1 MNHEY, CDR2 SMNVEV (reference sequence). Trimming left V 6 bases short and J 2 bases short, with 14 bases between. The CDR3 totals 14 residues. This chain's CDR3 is CASSTWGETYEQYF. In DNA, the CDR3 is TGTGCCAGCAGCACATGGGGCGAGACCTACGAGCAGTACTTC.

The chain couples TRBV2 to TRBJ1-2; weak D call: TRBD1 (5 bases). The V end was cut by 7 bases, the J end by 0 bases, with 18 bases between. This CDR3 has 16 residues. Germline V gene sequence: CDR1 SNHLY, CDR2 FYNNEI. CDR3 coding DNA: TGTGCCAGCACCCTACCTCAGGGCCGGGCTAACTATGGCTACACCTTC. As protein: CASTLPQGRANYGYTF.

CDR3 sequence reads: CASSLGSAANEKLFF. In DNA, the CDR3 is TGCGCCAGCAGCTTGGGCAGCGCAGCTAATGAAAAACTGTTTTTT. The J gene is TRBJ1-4, the V gene TRBV5-1; D not certain. Trimming left V 0 bases short and J 3 bases short, with 9 bases between. Germline values: CDR1 SGHRS, CDR2 YFSETQ. The CDR3 extends over 15 amino acids.

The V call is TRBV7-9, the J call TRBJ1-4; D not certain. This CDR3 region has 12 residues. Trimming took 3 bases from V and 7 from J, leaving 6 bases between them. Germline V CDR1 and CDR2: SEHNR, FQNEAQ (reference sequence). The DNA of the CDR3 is TGTGCCAGCAGCTTCCGGGGTGAAAAACTGTTTTTT. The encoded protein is CASSFRGEKLFF. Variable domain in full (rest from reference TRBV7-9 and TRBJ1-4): DTGVSQNPRHKITKRGQNVTFRCDPISEHNRLYWYRQTLGQGPEFLTYFQNEAQLEKSRLLSDRFSAERPKGSFSTLEIQRTEQGDSAMYLCASSFRGEKLFFGSGTQLSVL.

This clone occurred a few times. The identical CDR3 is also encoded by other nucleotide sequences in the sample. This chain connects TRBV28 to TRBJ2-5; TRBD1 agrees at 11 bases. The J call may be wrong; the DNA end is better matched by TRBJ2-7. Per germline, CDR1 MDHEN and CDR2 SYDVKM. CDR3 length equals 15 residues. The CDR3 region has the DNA TGTGCCAGCAGTTTACCAGGGACAGGGGGCTACGAGCAGTACTTC. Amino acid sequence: CASSLPGTGGYEQYF.

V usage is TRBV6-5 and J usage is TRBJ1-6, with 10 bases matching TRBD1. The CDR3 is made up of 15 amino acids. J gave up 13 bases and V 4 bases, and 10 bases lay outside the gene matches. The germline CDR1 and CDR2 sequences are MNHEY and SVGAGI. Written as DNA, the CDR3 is TGTGCCAGCAGTTCCCCGACAGGGGGCTTGAAGCCCCTCCACTTT. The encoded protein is CASSSPTGGLKPLHF.

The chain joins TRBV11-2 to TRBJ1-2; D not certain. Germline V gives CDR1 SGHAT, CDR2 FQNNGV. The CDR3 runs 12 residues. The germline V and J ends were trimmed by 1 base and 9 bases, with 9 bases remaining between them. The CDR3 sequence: CASSLAAGSYTF. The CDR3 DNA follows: TGTGCCAGCAGCTTAGCCGCAGGAAGCTACACCTTC.

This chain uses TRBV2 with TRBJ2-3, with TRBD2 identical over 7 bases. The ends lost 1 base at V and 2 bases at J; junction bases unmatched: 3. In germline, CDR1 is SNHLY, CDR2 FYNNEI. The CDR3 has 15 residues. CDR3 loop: CASSEEAGTTDTQYF. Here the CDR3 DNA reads TGTGCCAGCAGTGAAGAAGCGGGGACCACAGATACGCAGTATTTT.

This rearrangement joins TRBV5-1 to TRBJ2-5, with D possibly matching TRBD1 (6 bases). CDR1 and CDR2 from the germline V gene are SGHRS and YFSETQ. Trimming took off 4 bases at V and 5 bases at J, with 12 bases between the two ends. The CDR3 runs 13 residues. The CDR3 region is CASSPDSFETQYF. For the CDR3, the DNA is TGCGCCAGCAGCCCGGACAGTTTTGAGACCCAGTACTTC.

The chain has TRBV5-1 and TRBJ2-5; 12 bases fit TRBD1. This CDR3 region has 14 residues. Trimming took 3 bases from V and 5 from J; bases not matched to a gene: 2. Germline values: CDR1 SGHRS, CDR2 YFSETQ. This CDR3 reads CASSSGQGAETQYF. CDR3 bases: TGCGCCAGCAGCTCGGGACAGGGGGCGGAGACCCAGTACTTC.

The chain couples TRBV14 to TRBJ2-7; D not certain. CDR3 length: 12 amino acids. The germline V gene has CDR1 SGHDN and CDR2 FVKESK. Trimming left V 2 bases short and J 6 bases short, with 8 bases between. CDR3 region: CASSQSTAEQYF. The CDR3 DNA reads TGTGCCAGCAGCCAATCAACTGCCGAGCAGTACTTC.

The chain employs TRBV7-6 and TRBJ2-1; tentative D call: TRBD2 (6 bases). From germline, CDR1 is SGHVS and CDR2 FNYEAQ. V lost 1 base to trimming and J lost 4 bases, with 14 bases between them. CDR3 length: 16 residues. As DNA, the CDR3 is TGTGCCAGCAGCTTAGGGGCGGGGCTTGTTTACAATGAGCAGTTCTTC. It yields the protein CASSLGAGLVYNEQFF.

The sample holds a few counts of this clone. The DNA of the CDR3 is TGTGCCAGCAGCTTAGCACTAGCGGTAGACACCGGGGAGCTGTTTTTT. It specifies CASSLALAVDTGELFF. The chain has TRBV7-2 and TRBJ2-2, with 8 bases that match TRBD2. CDR3 size: 16 residues. V was pared by 0 bases and J by 3 bases, with 3 bases of the junction left unmatched. Germline lookup yields CDR1 SGHTA and CDR2 FQGNSA.

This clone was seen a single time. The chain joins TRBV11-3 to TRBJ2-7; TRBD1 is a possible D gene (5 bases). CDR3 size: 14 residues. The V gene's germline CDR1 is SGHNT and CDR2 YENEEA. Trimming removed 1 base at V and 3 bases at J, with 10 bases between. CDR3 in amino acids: CASSLAGKHYEQYF. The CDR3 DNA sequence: TGTGCCAGCAGCTTAGCAGGGAAGCACTACGAGCAGTACTTC.

CDR3 coding DNA: TGCGCCAGCAGCGTTACTAGCGGGAGGGGAGAGACCCAGTACTTC. As protein: CASSVTSGRGETQYF. V gene TRBV5-1 combines with J gene TRBJ2-5; 13 nucleotides line up with TRBD2. Germline CDR1 is SGHRS and CDR2 is YFSETQ. CDR3 length equals 15 residues. Germline trimming cut 4 bases from V and 4 bases from J; bases unmatched to any gene: 4.

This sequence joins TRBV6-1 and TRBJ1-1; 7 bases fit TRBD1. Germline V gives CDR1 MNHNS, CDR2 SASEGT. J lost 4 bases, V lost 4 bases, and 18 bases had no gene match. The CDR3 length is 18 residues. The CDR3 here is CASSGRQGYPSMGTEAFF. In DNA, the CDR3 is TGTGCCAGCAGTGGCCGACAGGGATACCCTTCTATGGGCACTGAAGCTTTCTTT.

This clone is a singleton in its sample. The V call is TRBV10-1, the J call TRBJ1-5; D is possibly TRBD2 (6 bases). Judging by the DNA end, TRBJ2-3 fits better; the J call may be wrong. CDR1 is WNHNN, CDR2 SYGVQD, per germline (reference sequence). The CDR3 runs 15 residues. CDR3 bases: TGCGCCAGCAGCTCATCGGGAGATAGCAATCAGCCCCAGTATTTT. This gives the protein CASSSSGDSNQPQYF.

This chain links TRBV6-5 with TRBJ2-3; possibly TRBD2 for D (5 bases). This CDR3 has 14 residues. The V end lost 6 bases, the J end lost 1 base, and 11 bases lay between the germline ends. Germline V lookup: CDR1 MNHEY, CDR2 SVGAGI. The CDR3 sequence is CASRLGGRTDTQYF. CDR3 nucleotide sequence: TGTGCCAGCAGACTGGGCGGGCGCACAGATACGCAGTATTTT.

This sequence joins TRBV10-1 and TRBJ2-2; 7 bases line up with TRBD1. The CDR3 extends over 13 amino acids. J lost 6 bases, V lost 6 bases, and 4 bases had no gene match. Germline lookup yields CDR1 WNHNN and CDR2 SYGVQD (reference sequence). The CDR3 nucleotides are TGCGCCAGCAGCCCACAGGGGTCCGGGGAGCTGTTTTTT. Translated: CASSPQGSGELFF.

For the CDR3, the DNA is TGCGCCAGCAGCTTCCCGCTAGCGGACAACACCGGGGAGCTGTTTTTT. It translates to CASSFPLADNTGELFF. The chain joins TRBV5-1 to TRBJ2-2; 7 bases map to TRBD2. This CDR3 contains 16 residues. V trimming: 2 bases; J trimming: 2 bases; junction bases outside the gene matches: 6. Germline values: CDR1 SGHRS, CDR2 YFSETQ.

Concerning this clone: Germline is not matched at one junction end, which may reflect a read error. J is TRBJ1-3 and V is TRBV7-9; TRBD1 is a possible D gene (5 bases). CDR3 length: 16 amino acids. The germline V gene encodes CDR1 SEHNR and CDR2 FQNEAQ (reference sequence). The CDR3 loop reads CSSSFIRGEAGNTIYF. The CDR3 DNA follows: TGTTCCAGCAGCTTTATACGGGGGGAAGCTGGAAACACCATATATTTT.

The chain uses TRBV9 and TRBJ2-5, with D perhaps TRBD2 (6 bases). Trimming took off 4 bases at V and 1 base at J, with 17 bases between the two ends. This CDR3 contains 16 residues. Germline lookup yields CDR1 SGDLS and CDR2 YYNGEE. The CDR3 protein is CASSTGDFYGQETQYF. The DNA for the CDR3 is TGTGCCAGCAGCACCGGGGACTTTTATGGCCAAGAGACCCAGTACTTC. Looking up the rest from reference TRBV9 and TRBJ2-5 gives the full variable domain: DSGVTQTPKHLITATGQRVTLRCSPRSGDLSVYWYQQSLDQGLQFLIQYYNGEERAKGNILERFSAQQFPDLHSELNLSSLELGDSALYFCASSTGDFYGQETQYFGPGTRLLVL.

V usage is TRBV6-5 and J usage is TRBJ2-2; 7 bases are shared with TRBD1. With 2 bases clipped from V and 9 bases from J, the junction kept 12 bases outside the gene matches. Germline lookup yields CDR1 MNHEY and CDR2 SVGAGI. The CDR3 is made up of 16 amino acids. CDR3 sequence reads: CASSYAYRGVGRELFF. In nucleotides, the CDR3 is TGTGCCAGCAGTTACGCCTACAGGGGCGTGGGACGGGAGCTGTTTTTT.